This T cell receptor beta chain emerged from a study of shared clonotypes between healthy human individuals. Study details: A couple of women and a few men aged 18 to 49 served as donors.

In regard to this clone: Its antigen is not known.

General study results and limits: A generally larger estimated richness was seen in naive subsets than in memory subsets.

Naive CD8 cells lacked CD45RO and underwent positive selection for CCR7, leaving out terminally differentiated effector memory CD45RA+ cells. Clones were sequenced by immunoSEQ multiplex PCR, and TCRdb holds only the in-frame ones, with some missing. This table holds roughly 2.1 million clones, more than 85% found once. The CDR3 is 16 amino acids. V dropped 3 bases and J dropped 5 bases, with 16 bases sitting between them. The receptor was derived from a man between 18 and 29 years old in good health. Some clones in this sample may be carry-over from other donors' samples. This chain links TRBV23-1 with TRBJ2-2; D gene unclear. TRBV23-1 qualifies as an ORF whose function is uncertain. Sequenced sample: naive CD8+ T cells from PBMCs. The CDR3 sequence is CASSHRHRRETGELFF. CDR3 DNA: TGCGCCAGCAGTCACCGGCACCGACGCGAAACCGGGGAGCTGTTTTTT.